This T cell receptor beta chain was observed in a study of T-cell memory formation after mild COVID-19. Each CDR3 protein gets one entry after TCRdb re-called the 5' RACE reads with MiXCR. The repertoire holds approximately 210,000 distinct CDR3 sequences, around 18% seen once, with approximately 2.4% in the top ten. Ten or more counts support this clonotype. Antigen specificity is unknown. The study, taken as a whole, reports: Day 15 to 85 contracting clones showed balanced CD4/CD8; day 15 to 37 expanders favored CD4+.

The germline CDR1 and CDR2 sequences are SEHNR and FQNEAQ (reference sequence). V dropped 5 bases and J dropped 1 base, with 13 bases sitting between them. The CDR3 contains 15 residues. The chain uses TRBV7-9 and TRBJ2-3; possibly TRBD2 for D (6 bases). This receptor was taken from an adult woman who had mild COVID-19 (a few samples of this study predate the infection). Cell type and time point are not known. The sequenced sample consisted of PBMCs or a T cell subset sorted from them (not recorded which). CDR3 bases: TGTGCCAGCAGCATGCGTAGCGGACGCACAGATACGCAGTATTTT. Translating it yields CASSMRSGRTDTQYF.